A single sample is the source of the 32 T cell receptor beta chains below, sequenced in a study of CD8+ T cells in alopecia areata (dated by TCRdb to between 2017 and 2018). In the paper's terms, the time point label means: baseline before oral tofacitinib. The library was produced with the immunoSEQ multiplex PCR assay. RNA was extracted from all samples and reverse transcribed into cDNA, which served as template for TCR sequencing. TCRdb obtained this table from immuneACCESS and retained in-frame rearrangements with V and J assigned. These tables miss some clones; where compared with another copy, unresolved V genes account for less than half of the shortfall, and the remainder is unexplained. The sample table shows about 150,000 clones, and less than 65% are seen once. 15% to 20% of the sample goes to the ten largest clones. The sample in question was CD8+ T cells sorted from blood, obtained at week 0. These receptors were collected from a human donor with alopecia areata.

Worth noting for this clone: Other nucleotide sequences in the sample specify the same CDR3. The V and J genes are TRBV7-9 and TRBJ2-7; D unclear. In germline, CDR1 is SEHNR, CDR2 FQNEAQ (reference sequence). V was clipped by 3 bases and J by 3 bases, with 3 bases between them. There are 11 residues in the CDR3. DNA for the CDR3: TGTGCCAGCAGCTTGAGCTACGAGCAGTACTTC. Translation gives CASSLSYEQYF.

V gene TRBV5-6 combines with J gene TRBJ2-7, with 10 bases lining up with TRBD1. The CDR3 runs 14 residues. V lost 4 bases to trimming and J lost 3 bases; unmatched junction nucleotides: 4. CDR1 and CDR2 (germline): SGHDT, YYEEEE. The CDR3 nucleotides are TGTGCCAGCAGCCCCGGACAGGGGGACTACGAGCAGTACTTC. This encodes CASSPGQGDYEQYF.

The chain joins TRBV29-1 to TRBJ2-1; TRBD2 aligns across 11 bases. The CDR3 covers 15 residues. Germline CDR1 reads SQVTM; CDR2 reads ANQGSEA. V lost 6 bases and J lost 12; bases outside the gene matches: 16. The CDR3, as DNA: TGCAGCGTCCCTCAACCGCTAGCGGGGGGTATTGGGCAGTTCTTC. It translates to CSVPQPLAGGIGQFF.

The gene calls are TRBV27 and TRBJ1-1; the match to TRBD1 covers 7 bases. The CDR3 totals 16 residues. Trimming removed 7 bases from V and 8 bases from J; junction bases left unmatched: 19. From germline, CDR1 is MNHEY and CDR2 SMNVEV (reference sequence). CDR3 in DNA: TGTGCCAGCACCCCCGCCCCGGGACAGCCGAACCTGGAAGCTTTCTTT. It specifies CASTPAPGQPNLEAFF.

The V and J genes are TRBV19 and TRBJ2-5; D is possibly TRBD1 (5 bases). The V gene's germline CDR1 is LNHDA and CDR2 SQIVND (reference sequence). CDR3 size: 16 residues. V shed 8 bases and J shed 5 bases, with 24 bases lying between them. In nucleotides, the CDR3 is TGTGCCAGTCGAGGATTAAGGGGCCTAGAGAGGGAGACCCAGTACTTC. Translation gives CASRGLRGLERETQYF.

The chain carries TRBV4-3 and TRBJ1-4, with D uncertain. The germline V gene encodes CDR1 LGHNA and CDR2 YSLEER. V gave up 1 base and J gave up 0 bases, with 12 bases separating them. This CDR3 comprises 17 residues. This chain's CDR3 is CASSQGAQGTTNEKLFF. CDR3 coding DNA: TGCGCCAGCAGCCAAGGGGCGCAAGGGACAACTAATGAAAAACTGTTTTTT.

J is TRBJ1-4 and V is TRBV23-1; D uncertain. TRBV23-1 is assigned to the ORF class and has an uncertain function. This CDR3 region has 13 residues. Trimming left V 9 bases short and J 6 bases short, with 14 bases between. CDR3: CARGRSFDEKLFF. The CDR3 coding sequence is TGCGCCAGGGGGAGAAGCTTTGATGAAAAACTGTTTTTT.

The J gene is TRBJ2-7, the V gene TRBV27, with 7 bases lining up with TRBD2. The CDR3 runs 13 residues. V dropped 6 bases and J dropped 2; count of bases not matched to a gene: 4. CDR1 and CDR2 from the germline V gene are MNHEY and SMNVEV (reference sequence). The CDR3 nucleotides are TGTGCCAGCAGCCTAGGGACTACCTACGAGCAGTACTTC. Translation gives CASSLGTTYEQYF.

V gene TRBV4-3 combines with J gene TRBJ2-7; D may be TRBD1 (7 bases). The CDR3 covers 15 residues. The V gene's germline CDR1 is LGHNA and CDR2 YSLEER. V shed 1 base and J shed 2 bases, with 12 bases lying between them. The CDR3 region is CASSQGGGTAYEQYF. The CDR3 bases are TGCGCCAGCAGCCAAGGGGGCGGGACAGCCTACGAGCAGTACTTC.

This clone was seen once. The V and J genes are TRBV13 and TRBJ1-6, with a tentative D call TRBD1 (5 bases). This CDR3 has 14 amino acids. The V gene lost 5 bases and the J gene lost 7 bases, with 12 bases spanning the gap. Germline V CDR1 and CDR2: PRHDT, FYEKMQ (reference sequence). The CDR3 is CASSLTGTNSPLHF. The DNA of the CDR3 is TGTGCCAGCAGCCTGACTGGGACCAATTCACCCCTCCACTTT.

This rearrangement joins TRBV29-1 to TRBJ1-2; TRBD1 matches at 10 bases. CDR3 size: 16 residues. Germline values: CDR1 SQVTM, CDR2 ANQGSEA. V was clipped by 1 base and J by 2 bases; unmatched bases: 7. CDR3 nucleotides: TGCAGCGTTGAAGGACAGGGGGCGCGGGCAAACTATGGCTACACCTTC. Translation: CSVEGQGARANYGYTF.

The chain is built from TRBV7-2 and TRBJ1-2, with 12 bases fitting TRBD1. CDR1 SGHTA and CDR2 FQGNSA come from the germline V gene. Trimming took 5 bases from V and 4 from J; bases not matched to a gene: 5. This CDR3 spans 15 amino acids. CDR3 in DNA: TGTGCCAGCAGCCTAGGGACAGGGGGCGTCTATGGCTACACCTTC. Encoded protein: CASSLGTGGVYGYTF. Based on the CDR3 plus reference TRBV7-2 and TRBJ1-2, the full variable domain is GAGVSQSPSNKVTEKGKDVELRCDPISGHTALYWYRQSLGQGLEFLIYFQGNSAPDKSGLPSDRFSAERTGGSVSTLTIQRTQQEDSAVYLCASSLGTGGVYGYTFGSGTRLTVV.

This clone was found a few times. The chain joins TRBV7-2 to TRBJ2-3; D is undetermined. The CDR3 runs to 12 residues. V was shortened by 2 bases and J by 11 bases, with 11 bases between the two germline ends. From germline, CDR1 is SGHTA and CDR2 FQGNSA. Written as DNA, the CDR3 is TGTGCCAGCAGCTTAAACCTGTATGAGCAGTATTTT. It specifies CASSLNLYEQYF.

The chain uses TRBV9 and TRBJ2-5; D is tentatively TRBD1 or TRBD2 (5 bases each). The DNA matches TRBJ2-7 better at its end, which makes the J call doubtful. The CDR3 is made up of 14 amino acids. The germline CDR1 and CDR2 sequences are SGDLS and YYNGEE. The CDR3 DNA follows: TGTGCCAGCAGCGTAGGAGGGGTCCATAGCGAGCAGTACTTC. Translation gives CASSVGGVHSEQYF.

The chain couples TRBV27 to TRBJ2-4, with TRBD1 identical over 9 bases. In germline, CDR1 is MNHEY, CDR2 SMNVEV (reference sequence). V shed 4 bases and J 15 bases; nucleotides not matched to a gene: 10. The CDR3 loop spans 13 amino acids. Here the CDR3 reads CASSSVPGQGGYF. CDR3 DNA sequence: TGTGCCAGCAGTTCTGTCCCGGGACAGGGAGGGTACTTC.

This clone was observed a few times. The same CDR3 is also encoded by other DNA sequences in this sample. The V and J genes are TRBV30 and TRBJ2-1; D is uncertain. The CDR3 totals 12 residues. CDR1 GTSNPN and CDR2 SVGIG come from the germline V gene (reference sequence). Trimming took off 0 bases at V and 6 bases at J, with 6 bases between the two ends. DNA for the CDR3: TGTGCCTGGAGTGTTGGGGTCAATGAGCAGTTCTTC. This translates into CAWSVGVNEQFF.

This chain links TRBV2 with TRBJ1-2; the D is unclear. The germline V gene encodes CDR1 SNHLY and CDR2 FYNNEI. Trimming stripped 11 bases from V and 0 bases from J, with 7 bases between. This CDR3 region has 11 residues. CDR3: CAGGTNYGYTF. The DNA of the CDR3 is TGTGCCGGAGGAACTAACTATGGCTACACCTTC.

The J gene is TRBJ1-1, the V gene TRBV4-1; 10 positions match TRBD1. The germline V gene encodes CDR1 MGHRA and CDR2 YSYEKL. The CDR3 covers 17 residues. Trimming cost V 2 bases and J 1 base; bases outside gene matches: 7. CDR3 amino acids: CASSQSRQGARNTEAFF. The CDR3 coding sequence is TGCGCCAGCAGCCAATCCCGACAGGGGGCACGGAACACTGAAGCTTTCTTT.

This clone came up a few times. The chain is built from TRBV7-6 and TRBJ1-4; D is uncertain. Germline V gives CDR1 SGHVS, CDR2 FNYEAQ. The V end was cut by 5 bases, the J end by 3 bases, with 13 bases between. This CDR3 comprises 15 residues. The DNA of the CDR3 is TGTGCCAGCAGCCTCTCCACCGGGGCTAATGAAAAACTGTTTTTT. Translation: CASSLSTGANEKLFF.

The chain joins TRBV7-2 to TRBJ2-1; a possible D gene is TRBD1 (5 bases). Germline V CDR1 and CDR2: SGHTA, FQGNSA. The CDR3 contains 13 residues. The ends were cut back, 6 bases at V and 5 bases at J, with 11 bases in the middle. CDR3 DNA sequence: TGTGCCAGCAGTAAGGGGCCGAACAATGAGCAGTTCTTC. Translation gives CASSKGPNNEQFF. The full variable domain, in which reference TRBV7-2 and TRBJ2-1 provide the parts outside the CDR3, is GAGVSQSPSNKVTEKGKDVELRCDPISGHTALYWYRQSLGQGLEFLIYFQGNSAPDKSGLPSDRFSAERTGGSVSTLTIQRTQQEDSAVYLCASSKGPNNEQFFGPGTRLTVL.

The chain recombines TRBV15 with TRBJ2-7, with unresolved D. This CDR3 comprises 18 residues. Looked up from germline, CDR1 is LNHNV and CDR2 is YYDKDF (reference sequence). With 0 bases removed from V and 3 bases from J, the gap between germline ends came to 21 bases. Here the CDR3 reads CATSRDLGGSGGLYEQYF. CDR3 coding DNA: TGTGCCACCAGCAGAGATCTAGGCGGTTCAGGCGGTCTCTACGAGCAGTACTTC.

V is TRBV29-1 and J is TRBJ2-1; 7 bases are a match to TRBD1. Germline CDR1 and CDR2: SQVTM and ANQGSEA. J gave up 7 bases and V 4 bases, and 4 bases lay outside the gene matches. CDR3 length equals 12 residues. In DNA, the CDR3 is TGCAGCGTTGTGGGCAGGGGGAATGAGCAGTTCTTC. This sequence encodes CSVVGRGNEQFF.

About this clone: The same CDR3 can be traced to other DNA sequences in this sample. The V and J genes are TRBV30 and TRBJ2-7; D is unresolved. The V end was cut by 2 bases, the J end by 3 bases, with 5 bases between. This CDR3 is built from 11 residues. The germline gives CDR1 GTSNPN, CDR2 SVGIG (reference sequence). The CDR3 DNA is TGTGCCTGGAGTACAAACTACGAGCAGTACTTC. Its protein is CAWSTNYEQYF.

The V and J genes are TRBV27 and TRBJ2-1; TRBD2 matches at 16 bases. V shed 9 bases and J 5 bases; nucleotides not matched to a gene: 13. CDR1 and CDR2 (germline): MNHEY, SMNVEV (reference sequence). The CDR3 contains 18 residues. CDR3 in amino acids: CASLSGTSGGAADNEQFF. For the CDR3, the DNA is TGTGCCAGTCTTTCCGGGACTAGCGGGGGGGCAGCGGACAATGAGCAGTTCTTC.

The chain has TRBV9 and TRBJ2-7, with D possibly TRBD1 on 5 matching bases. Germline CDR1 is SGDLS and CDR2 is YYNGEE. V was cut by 0 bases and J by 2 bases, with 9 bases left in between. This CDR3 is built from 14 residues. The CDR3 nucleotides read TGTGCCAGCAGCGTAGGGGCAGGGCCCTACGAGCAGTACTTC. Translation: CASSVGAGPYEQYF. Together with reference TRBV9 and TRBJ2-7, the CDR3 gives the full variable domain: DSGVTQTPKHLITATGQRVTLRCSPRSGDLSVYWYQQSLDQGLQFLIQYYNGEERAKGNILERFSAQQFPDLHSELNLSSLELGDSALYFCASSVGAGPYEQYFGPGTRLTVT.

The chain recombines TRBV15 with TRBJ2-1; the D is unclear. Germline-derived CDR1 and CDR2 are LNHNV and YYDKDF (reference sequence). Trimming took 5 bases from V and 7 from J, leaving 12 bases between them. CDR3 length: 13 residues. The CDR3 coding sequence is TGTGCCACCAGCGCCCGTCGGACGAATGAGCAGTTCTTC. Translating it yields CATSARRTNEQFF. Complete variable domain (other parts from reference TRBV15 and TRBJ2-1): DAMVIQNPRYQVTQFGKPVTLSCSQTLNHNVMYWYQQKSSQAPKLLFHYYDKDFNNEADTPDNFQSRRPNTSFCFLDIRSPGLGDTAMYLCATSARRTNEQFFGPGTRLTVL.

The rearrangement uses TRBV11-2 and TRBJ2-2, with 8 bases lining up with TRBD2. Trimming cost V 4 bases and J 1 base; bases outside gene matches: 8. CDR1 is SGHAT and CDR2 is FQNNGV in the germline V gene. The CDR3 runs 17 residues. The chain's CDR3 is CASSSFRLARNTGELFF. The CDR3 DNA sequence: TGTGCCAGCAGCTCATTTCGACTAGCGAGGAACACCGGGGAGCTGTTTTTT.

The chain has TRBV30 and TRBJ1-4; D unresolved. The CDR3 extends over 13 amino acids. Germline V gives CDR1 GTSNPN, CDR2 SVGIG (reference sequence). V lost 0 bases, J lost 8 bases, and 10 bases lay in between. This CDR3 is CAWSVDGGEKLFF. CDR3 nucleotides: TGTGCCTGGAGTGTAGACGGAGGGGAAAAACTGTTTTTT.

This clone was observed a few times. This rearrangement joins TRBV5-6 to TRBJ2-7; D may be TRBD1 or TRBD2 (8 bases each). CDR1 SGHDT and CDR2 YYEEEE come from the germline V gene. The CDR3 extends over 16 amino acids. V was pared by 4 bases and J by 4 bases, with 21 bases between. CDR3 sequence: CASSPGGTGGWYEQYF. The CDR3 nucleotides are TGTGCCAGCAGCCCGGGGGGGACAGGAGGCTGGTACGAGCAGTACTTC.

This chain links TRBV4-3 with TRBJ2-5, with 10 nucleotides matching TRBD2. Looked up from germline, CDR1 is LGHNA and CDR2 is YSLEER. V dropped 3 bases and J dropped 3; count of bases not matched to a gene: 1. The CDR3 loop spans 14 amino acids. The CDR3, as DNA: TGCGCCAGCAGCCAGCTAGCGGGGGAAGAGACCCAGTACTTC. Translated, it gives CASSQLAGEETQYF.

This clone showed up just once. The chain uses TRBV27 and TRBJ1-2; D is ambiguous. The CDR3 is 15 residues long. Germline V gives CDR1 MNHEY, CDR2 SMNVEV (reference sequence). The ends were cut back, 6 bases at V and 4 bases at J, with 18 bases in the middle. The CDR3 sequence: CASSPSSAGLYGYTF. The CDR3 region has the DNA TGTGCCAGCAGCCCATCCTCGGCTGGACTCTATGGCTACACCTTC.

The sample holds a few counts of this clone. V is TRBV4-3 and J is TRBJ1-1; D is ambiguous. The CDR3 covers 13 residues. From germline, CDR1 is LGHNA and CDR2 YSLEER. Trimming took off 3 bases at V and 5 bases at J, with 10 bases between the two ends. The CDR3 reads CASSQELRTEAFF. The CDR3 nucleotides read TGCGCCAGCAGCCAGGAACTACGGACTGAAGCTTTCTTT.